This is a list of T cell receptor beta chains from one sample in a study of T cell changes during pregnancy in multiple sclerosis. Here immunoSEQ multiplex PCR was the method, and the copy in TCRdb shows in-frame clones only, minus some. This sample has fewer than 150,000 clones, with roughly 96% found just once. The source material was peripheral blood, sampled after pregnancy. These receptors were obtained from a female donor with multiple sclerosis, enrolled in a pregnancy study. Each CDR3 is given with its conserved first and last residue. D genes are given only for firm matches. Clone size is not always given. Where it is, it says once, few, many or a class for expanded clones.

NA	TRBJ1-2	TRBV28	NA	TGTGCCAGCAGTTTAATGGGGCAGGGGAGCAACTATGGCTACACCTTC	CASSLMGQGSNYGYTF
NA	TRBJ1-1	TRBV19	NA	TGTGCCAGTAGTGGGGGGGGCAACATGAACACTGAAGCTTTCTTT	CASSGGGNMNTEAFF
NA	TRBJ2-7	TRBV12-5	TRBD2	TGTGCTAGTGGTTTGATCCTAGCGGGAAGCCACGAGCAGTACTTC	CASGLILAGSHEQYF
NA	TRBJ2-7	TRBV28	NA	TGTGCCAGCAGTTTGATACAGGGCTACCACGAGCAGTACTTC	CASSLIQGYHEQYF
once	TRBJ1-6	TRBV5-6	NA	TGTGCCAGCAGTTTCGGACAGATCTATAATTCACCCCTCCACTTT	CASSFGQIYNSPLHF
NA	TRBJ1-1	TRBV19	TRBD1	TGTGCCAGTAGTTCCTGGACAGGACCCACAGTGAACACTGAAGCTTTCTTT	CASSSWTGPTVNTEAFF
NA	TRBJ2-1	TRBV6-5	TRBD2	TGTGCCAGCAGTTACTCACTAGCGGGAGACAATGAGCAGTTCTTC	CASSYSLAGDNEQFF
NA	TRBJ1-4	TRBV27	TRBD1	TGTGCCAGCAGAACGACAGGGCGTCCGCATGAAAAACTGTTTTTT	CASRTTGRPHEKLFF
NA	TRBJ2-1	TRBV28	NA	TGTGCCAGCAGTTTACTTGGCGGCAATGAGCAGTTCTTC	CASSLLGGNEQFF
NA	TRBJ2-2	TRBV7-9	NA	TGTGCCAGCAGCTTACCACTCGCGAACACCGGGGAGCTGTTTTTT	CASSLPLANTGELFF
NA	TRBJ2-1	TRBV18	NA	TGTGCCAGCTCACCGGCGGTGGCTAGCGTGGCCGATGAGCAGTTCTTC	CASSPAVASVADEQFF
NA	TRBJ2-7	TRBV19	TRBD2	TGTGCCAGTAGTATTTCTATCCACCGGAGACTAGCGGGAGGCTTCTCCTACGAGCAGTACTTC	CASSISIHRRLAGGFSYEQYF
once	TRBJ2-3	TRBV9	TRBD1	TGTGCCAGCAGCGGGAGGACAGGCGTAGATACGCAGTATTTT	CASSGRTGVDTQYF
NA	TRBJ1-5	TRBV2	NA	TGTGCCAGCAGTGAAGTATTACAGAGTCAGCCCCAGCATTTT	CASSEVLQSQPQHF
NA	TRBJ2-7	TRBV7-6	TRBD2	TGTGCCAGCAGCTTAATTAGCGGGAGAGGCCACGAGCAGTACTTC	CASSLISGRGHEQYF
NA	TRBJ2-7	TRBV28	TRBD1	TGTGCCAGCAGCCCTGCCTTGACAGGGAATTTGTACGAGCAGTACTTC	CASSPALTGNLYEQYF
NA	TRBJ2-2	TRBV19	TRBD2	TGTGCCAGTAGCCGGCCCATCGGACTAGCGGGAGGATGGACCGGGGAGCTGTTTTTT	CASSRPIGLAGGWTGELFF
NA	TRBJ1-1	TRBV4-1	NA	TGCGCCAGCAGCCAACCGTCCCTTGAGGCAGCTTTCTTT	CASSQPSLEAAFF
once	TRBJ2-7	TRBV4-2	TRBD2	TGTGCCAGCAGCCAAGAAGGACTAGCTGACTACGAGCAGTACTTC	CASSQEGLADYEQYF
once	TRBJ1-5	TRBV30	NA	TGTGCCTGGAGTGAGCGGGGCGATCAGCCCCAGCATTTT	CAWSERGDQPQHF
NA	TRBJ2-5	TRBV19	NA	TGTGCCAGTAGTATAGGGGACACGGTCTCAGGCGGAGAGACCCAGTACTTC	CASSIGDTVSGGETQYF
NA	TRBJ2-5	TRBV5-4	NA	TGTGCCAGCAGCTTGGGGGGTGGGGCTAGTGGGGAGACCCAGTACTTC	CASSLGGGASGETQYF
NA	TRBJ2-1	TRBV19	TRBD1	TGTGCCAGTAGTAGGACAGGGTTTGAGCAGTTCTTC	CASSRTGFEQFF
NA	TRBJ1-1	TRBV6-6	NA	TGTGCCAGCAGCCTGGCGGTTGGCACTGAAGCTTTCTTT	CASSLAVGTEAFF
NA	TRBJ2-2	TRBV9	NA	TGTGCCAGCAGCGCCCTTTCCGGGGAGCTGTTTTTT	CASSALSGELFF
NA	TRBJ2-7	TRBV18	TRBD1	TGTGCCAGCTCACCCGGGACAGATATTGGTTACGAGCAGTACTTC	CASSPGTDIGYEQYF
NA	TRBJ2-2	TRBV19	TRBD1	TGTGCCAGTAACCCAGGATTCCGACAGGGGGCGATTGGTTCCGGGGAGCTGTTTTTT	CASNPGFRQGAIGSGELFF
NA	TRBJ2-3	TRBV5-1	NA	TGCGCCAGCAGCTTGATTTCGCAGCGGAGCACAGATACGCAGTATTTT	CASSLISQRSTDTQYF
NA	TRBJ2-5	TRBV6-6	TRBD1	TGTGCCAGCAGTTACCCGACTGGACAGGGAAAAGAGACCCAGTACTTC	CASSYPTGQGKETQYF
NA	TRBJ2-4	TRBV9	TRBD1	TGTGCCAGCAGCCCAGGACAGGGGCTTGGCATTCAGTACTTC	CASSPGQGLGIQYF
NA	TRBJ1-2	TRBV9	NA	TGTGCCAGCAGCGTGGGGGGAACTAACTATGGCTACACCTTC	CASSVGGTNYGYTF
NA	TRBJ2-7	TRBV5-1	NA	TGCGCCAGCAGCTTGGGACACTTCTCCTACGAGCAGTACTTC	CASSLGHFSYEQYF
NA	TRBJ2-4	TRBV9	NA	TGTGCCAGCAGCTCCGCGGGCCCGCAAAACATTCAGTACTTC	CASSSAGPQNIQYF